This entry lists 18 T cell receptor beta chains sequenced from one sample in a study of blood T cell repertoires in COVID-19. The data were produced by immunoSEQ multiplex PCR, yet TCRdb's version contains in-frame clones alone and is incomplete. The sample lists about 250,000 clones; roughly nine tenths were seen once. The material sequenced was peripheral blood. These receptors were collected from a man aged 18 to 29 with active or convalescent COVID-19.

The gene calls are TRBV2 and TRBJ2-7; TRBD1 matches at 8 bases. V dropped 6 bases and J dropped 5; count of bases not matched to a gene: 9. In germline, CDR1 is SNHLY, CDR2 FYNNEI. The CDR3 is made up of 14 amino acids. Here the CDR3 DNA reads TGTGCCAGCAGCTCACAGGGGGTGAATCACGAGCAGTACTTC. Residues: CASSSQGVNHEQYF.

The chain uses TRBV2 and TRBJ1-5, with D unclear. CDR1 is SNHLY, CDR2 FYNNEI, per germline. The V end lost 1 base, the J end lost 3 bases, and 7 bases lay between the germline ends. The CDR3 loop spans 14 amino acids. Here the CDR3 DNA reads TGTGCCAGCAGTGAAGTGGGCGTCAATCAGCCCCAGCATTTT. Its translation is CASSEVGVNQPQHF.

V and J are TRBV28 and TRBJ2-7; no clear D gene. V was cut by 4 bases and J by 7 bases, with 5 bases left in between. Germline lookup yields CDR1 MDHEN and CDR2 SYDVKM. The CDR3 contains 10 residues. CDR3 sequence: CASSSREQYF. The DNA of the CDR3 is TGTGCCAGCAGTTCCAGGGAGCAGTACTTC.

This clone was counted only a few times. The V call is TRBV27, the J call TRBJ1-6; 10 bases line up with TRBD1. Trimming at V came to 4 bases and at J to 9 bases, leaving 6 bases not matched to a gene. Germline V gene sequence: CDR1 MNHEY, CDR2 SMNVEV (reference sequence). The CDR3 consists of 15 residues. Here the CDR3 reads CASSWGQGLSSPLHF. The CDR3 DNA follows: TGTGCCAGCAGTTGGGGACAGGGGCTAAGTTCACCCCTCCACTTT.

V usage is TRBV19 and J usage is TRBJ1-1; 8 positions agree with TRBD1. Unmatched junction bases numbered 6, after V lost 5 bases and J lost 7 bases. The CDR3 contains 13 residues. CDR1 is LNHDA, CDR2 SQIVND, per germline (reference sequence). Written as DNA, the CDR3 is TGTGCCAGTAGTCCCCGGGACAGGATTGAAGCTTTCTTT. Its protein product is CASSPRDRIEAFF.

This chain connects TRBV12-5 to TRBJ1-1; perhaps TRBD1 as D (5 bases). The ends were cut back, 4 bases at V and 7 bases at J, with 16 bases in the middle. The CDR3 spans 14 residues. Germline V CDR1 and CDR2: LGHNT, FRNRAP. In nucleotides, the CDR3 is TGTGCTAGTGGTTCGATATCAGGGCCGGGTGAAGCTTTCTTT. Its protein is CASGSISGPGEAFF.

The CDR3 sequence is CASSQTGGANYGYTF. The CDR3 nucleotides read TGTGCCAGCAGCCAAACAGGGGGCGCTAACTATGGCTACACCTTC. This chain connects TRBV28 to TRBJ1-2; 9 nucleotides line up with TRBD1. The germline CDR1 and CDR2 sequences are MDHEN and SYDVKM. CDR3 length: 15 residues. The trim removed 6 bases at V and 0 bases at J, leaving 5 bases unmatched.

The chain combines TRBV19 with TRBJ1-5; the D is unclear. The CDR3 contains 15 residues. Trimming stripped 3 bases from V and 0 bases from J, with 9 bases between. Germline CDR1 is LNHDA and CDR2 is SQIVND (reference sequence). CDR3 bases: TGTGCCAGTAGTATCTCCTTTAATAGCAATCAGCCCCAGCATTTT. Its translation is CASSISFNSNQPQHF.

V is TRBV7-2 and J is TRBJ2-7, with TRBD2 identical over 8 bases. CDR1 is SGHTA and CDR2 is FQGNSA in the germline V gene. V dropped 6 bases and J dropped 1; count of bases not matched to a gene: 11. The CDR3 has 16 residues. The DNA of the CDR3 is TGTGCCAGCAGTGACCCTGGGACTAGGCTTTCCTACGAGCAGTACTTC. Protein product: CASSDPGTRLSYEQYF.

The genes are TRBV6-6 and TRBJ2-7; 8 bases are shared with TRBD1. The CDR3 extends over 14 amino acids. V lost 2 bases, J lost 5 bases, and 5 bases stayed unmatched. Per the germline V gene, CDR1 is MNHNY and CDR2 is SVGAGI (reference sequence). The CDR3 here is CASSYPDRDDEQYF. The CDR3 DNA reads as TGTGCCAGCAGTTACCCGGACAGGGACGACGAGCAGTACTTC.

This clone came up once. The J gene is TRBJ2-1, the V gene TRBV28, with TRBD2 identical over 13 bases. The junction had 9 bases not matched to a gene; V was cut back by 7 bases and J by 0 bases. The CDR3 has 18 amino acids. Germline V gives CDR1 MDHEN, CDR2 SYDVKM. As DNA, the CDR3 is TGTGCCAGCACCCTACTAGCGGGAGGGGTTACCTCCTACAATGAGCAGTTCTTC. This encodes CASTLLAGGVTSYNEQFF.

The CDR3 here is CASSQDPRQGGYGYTF. The CDR3 DNA reads TGTGCCAGCAGCCAAGATCCGCGACAGGGGGGTTATGGCTACACCTTC. This chain joins TRBV4-2 and TRBJ1-2, with 9 bases lining up with TRBD1. V was clipped by 0 bases and J by 5 bases; unmatched bases: 7. Germline V lookup: CDR1 LGHNA, CDR2 YNFKEQ. CDR3 length: 16 residues.

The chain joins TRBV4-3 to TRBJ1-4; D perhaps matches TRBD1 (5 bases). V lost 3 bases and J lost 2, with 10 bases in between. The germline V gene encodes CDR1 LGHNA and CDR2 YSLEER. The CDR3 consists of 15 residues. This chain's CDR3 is CASSQTEATNEKLFF. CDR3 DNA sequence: TGCGCCAGCAGCCAGACAGAAGCTACTAATGAAAAACTGTTTTTT.

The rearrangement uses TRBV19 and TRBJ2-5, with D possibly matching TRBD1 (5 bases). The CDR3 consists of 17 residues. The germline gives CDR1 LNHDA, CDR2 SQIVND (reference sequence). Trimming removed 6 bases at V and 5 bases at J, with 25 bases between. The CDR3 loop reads CASSLLPIGQAGETQYF. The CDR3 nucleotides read TGTGCCAGTAGCCTATTGCCTATCGGGCAGGCAGGGGAGACCCAGTACTTC.

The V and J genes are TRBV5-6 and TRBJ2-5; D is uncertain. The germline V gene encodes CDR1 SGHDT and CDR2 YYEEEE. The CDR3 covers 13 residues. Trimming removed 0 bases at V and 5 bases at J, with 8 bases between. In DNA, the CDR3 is TGTGCCAGCAGCTTGGTGGGCTCGGAGACCCAGTACTTC. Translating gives CASSLVGSETQYF. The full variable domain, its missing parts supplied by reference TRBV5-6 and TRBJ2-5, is DAGVTQSPTHLIKTRGQQVTLRCSPKSGHDTVSWYQQALGQGPQFIFQYYEEEERQRGNFPDRFSGHQFPNYSSELNVNALLLGDSALYLCASSLVGSETQYFGPGTRLLVL.

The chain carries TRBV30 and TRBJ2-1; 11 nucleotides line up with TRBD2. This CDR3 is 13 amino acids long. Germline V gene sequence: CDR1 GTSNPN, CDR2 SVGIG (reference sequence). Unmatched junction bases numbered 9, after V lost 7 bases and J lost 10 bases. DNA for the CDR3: TGTGCCTCCTTAGCGGGAGGGCTCAGGGAGCAGTTCTTC. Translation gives CASLAGGLREQFF.

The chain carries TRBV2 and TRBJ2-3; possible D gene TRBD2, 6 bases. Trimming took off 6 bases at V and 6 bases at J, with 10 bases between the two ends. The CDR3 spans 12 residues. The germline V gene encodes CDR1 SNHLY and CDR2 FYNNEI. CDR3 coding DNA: TGTGCCAGCAGGCGGGAATCTGATACGCAGTATTTT. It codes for CASRRESDTQYF.

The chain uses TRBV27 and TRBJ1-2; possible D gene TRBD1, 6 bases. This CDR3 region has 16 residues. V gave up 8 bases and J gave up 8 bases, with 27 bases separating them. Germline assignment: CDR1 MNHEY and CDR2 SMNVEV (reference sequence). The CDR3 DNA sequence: TGTGCCAGCGGGCTTTCAAGCCCCTCGGGGGGGGGCGGCTACACCTTC. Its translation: CASGLSSPSGGGGYTF.